The 22 T cell receptor beta chains reported below all come from one sample, sequenced in a study of cytomegalovirus exposure and HLA in healthy donors. The PCR contained 60 Vbeta and 13 Jbeta primers. The repertoire was sequenced with immunoSEQ multiplex PCR; TCRdb's copy has only in-frame clones and lacks some. The sample has more than 100,000 clones; the top ten hold about 3%. Sequenced sample: PBMCs. The receptors shown here come from a man in his forties in good health and CMV-seronegative.

The chain couples TRBV4-1 to TRBJ2-7; 8 nucleotides agree with TRBD1. Trimming removed 3 bases from V and 0 bases from J; junction bases left unmatched: 7. CDR1 and CDR2 (germline): MGHRA, YSYEKL. The CDR3 runs 16 residues. The chain's CDR3 is CASSQYSTGGSYEQYF. As DNA, the CDR3 is TGCGCCAGCAGCCAGTATAGTACAGGGGGCTCCTACGAGCAGTACTTC.

The chain is built from TRBV7-2 and TRBJ2-7, with D possibly TRBD1 on 7 matching bases. This CDR3 region has 14 residues. V lost 4 bases and J 7 bases, leaving 17 bases between the germline ends. CDR1 and CDR2 from the germline V gene are SGHTA and FQGNSA. DNA of the CDR3: TGTGCCAGCAGCTCAAGGGGGCGGGGATGGGAGCAGTACTTC. Residues: CASSSRGRGWEQYF.

V usage is TRBV20-1 and J usage is TRBJ1-1, with D possibly matching TRBD1 (5 bases). V dropped 6 bases and J dropped 5 bases, with 10 bases sitting between them. The V gene's germline CDR1 is DFQATT and CDR2 SNEGSKA (reference sequence). This CDR3 region has 11 residues. CDR3 in amino acids: CSAPRGTEAFF. In DNA, the CDR3 is TGCAGTGCCCCCCGGGGGACTGAAGCTTTCTTT.

This rearrangement joins TRBV6-5 to TRBJ1-5; D call uncertain. Germline CDR1 reads MNHEY; CDR2 reads SVGAGI. CDR3 length: 14 amino acids. Trimming pared 2 bases from V and 0 bases from J, leaving 5 bases between. The CDR3 reads CASSYSFSNQPQHF. In nucleotides, the CDR3 is TGTGCCAGCAGTTACAGCTTTAGCAATCAGCCCCAGCATTTT.

J is TRBJ2-7 and V is TRBV2; the match to TRBD1 covers 8 bases. Germline CDR1 SNHLY, CDR2 FYNNEI. The trim removed 7 bases at V and 4 bases at J, leaving 12 bases unmatched. The CDR3 is made up of 15 amino acids. The CDR3 DNA is TGTGCCAGCACCTTGTCCGGGACAGGATCGTACGAGCAGTACTTC. Encoded protein: CASTLSGTGSYEQYF.

CDR3 region: CASSFIGGFSAYNEQFF. The CDR3 region has the DNA TGTGCCAGCAGTTTCATCGGGGGGTTTAGCGCCTACAATGAGCAGTTCTTC. This chain uses TRBV28 with TRBJ2-1; 7 bases are a match to TRBD2. V dropped 3 bases and J dropped 2; count of bases not matched to a gene: 10. The CDR3 length is 17 residues. Germline V gives CDR1 MDHEN, CDR2 SYDVKM.

The V call is TRBV19, the J call TRBJ2-1; no clear D. CDR1 LNHDA and CDR2 SQIVND come from the germline V gene (reference sequence). The CDR3 is 14 amino acids. V was clipped by 5 bases and J by 4 bases, with 12 bases between them. DNA of the CDR3: TGTGCCAGTAGTCTGGCCATCGGGTACAATGAGCAGTTCTTC. Translation: CASSLAIGYNEQFF. Full variable domain (missing parts from reference TRBV19 and TRBJ2-1): DGGITQSPKYLFRKEGQNVTLSCEQNLNHDAMYWYRQDPGQGLRLIYYSQIVNDFQKGDIAEGYSVSREKKESFPLTVTSAQKNPTAFYLCASSLAIGYNEQFFGPGTRLTVL.

The chain combines TRBV29-1 with TRBJ2-5, with D possibly matching TRBD1 (5 bases). The CDR3 loop spans 13 amino acids. The V gene lost 2 bases and the J gene lost 1 base, with 8 bases spanning the gap. CDR1 and CDR2 from the germline V gene are SQVTM and ANQGSEA. This CDR3 reads CSVERQIQETQYF. CDR3 sequence (DNA): TGCAGCGTTGAACGACAGATCCAAGAGACCCAGTACTTC.

This chain links TRBV7-9 with TRBJ1-2; D call uncertain. V was clipped by 7 bases and J by 7 bases, with 16 bases between them. Looked up from germline, CDR1 is SEHNR and CDR2 is FQNEAQ (reference sequence). There are 13 residues in the CDR3. CDR3 nucleotides: TGTGCCAGCAACATTAACCGGGATCTTGGCTACACCTTC. Translation: CASNINRDLGYTF.

The chain carries TRBV29-1 and TRBJ2-7; D ambiguous. Per germline, CDR1 SQVTM and CDR2 ANQGSEA. This CDR3 is 11 amino acids long. Trimming stripped 7 bases from V and 4 bases from J, with 11 bases between. This CDR3 is CSGDKDYEQYF. CDR3 coding DNA: TGCAGCGGAGACAAAGATTACGAGCAGTACTTC.

CDR3: CASSLTLDGEKLFF. The CDR3 DNA reads TGTGCCAGCAGCTTGACTCTCGATGGTGAAAAACTGTTTTTT. This sequence joins TRBV5-6 and TRBJ1-4; D gene uncertain. The CDR3 runs 14 residues. V was cut by 1 base and J by 7 bases, with 11 bases left in between. Germline V lookup: CDR1 SGHDT, CDR2 YYEEEE. The full variable domain, with the rest looked up from reference TRBV5-6 and TRBJ1-4, is DAGVTQSPTHLIKTRGQQVTLRCSPKSGHDTVSWYQQALGQGPQFIFQYYEEEERQRGNFPDRFSGHQFPNYSSELNVNALLLGDSALYLCASSLTLDGEKLFFGSGTQLSVL.

This chain joins TRBV7-9 and TRBJ1-1; D might be TRBD1 (6 bases). CDR1 and CDR2 (germline): SEHNR, FQNEAQ (reference sequence). CDR3 length: 14 residues. Trimming stripped 3 bases from V and 1 base from J, with 9 bases between. CDR3 residues: CASSFRGENTEAFF. The CDR3 DNA reads TGTGCCAGCAGCTTCAGGGGCGAGAACACTGAAGCTTTCTTT.

The gene calls are TRBV7-8 and TRBJ2-5; D is unresolved. The germline V gene encodes CDR1 SGHVS and CDR2 FQNEAQ. V was shortened by 2 bases and J by 5 bases, with 12 bases between the two germline ends. The CDR3 totals 14 residues. The CDR3 reads CASSLNWFSETQYF. In DNA form, the CDR3 reads TGTGCCAGCAGCTTAAACTGGTTCTCGGAGACCCAGTACTTC.

The gene calls are TRBV9 and TRBJ2-1; D unresolved. Germline lookup yields CDR1 SGDLS and CDR2 YYNGEE. V was trimmed by 3 bases and J by 8 bases, leaving 15 bases between them. CDR3 length: 14 amino acids. This CDR3 reads CASSEGGPLHEQFF. The CDR3 DNA is TGTGCCAGCAGCGAAGGTGGGCCCCTCCATGAGCAGTTCTTC. The full variable domain, its missing parts supplied by reference TRBV9 and TRBJ2-1, is DSGVTQTPKHLITATGQRVTLRCSPRSGDLSVYWYQQSLDQGLQFLIQYYNGEERAKGNILERFSAQQFPDLHSELNLSSLELGDSALYFCASSEGGPLHEQFFGPGTRLTVL.

The chain links TRBV7-9 to TRBJ2-7, with 8 bases that match TRBD1. CDR1 and CDR2 (germline): SEHNR, FQNEAQ (reference sequence). The V and J ends lost 10 bases and 3 bases, in that order; junction bases with no gene match: 8. The CDR3 totals 13 residues. The CDR3, as DNA: TGTGCCACCCTTCGGACAGGGATCTACGAGCAGTACTTC. Its translation: CATLRTGIYEQYF.

The DNA for the CDR3 is TGTGCCAGCAGTTTCACTGTCCGCACGAGAAATGAAGCTTTCTTT. Amino acid sequence: CASSFTVRTRNEAFF. The chain recombines TRBV28 with TRBJ1-1, with no clear D. The CDR3 sequence is 15 residues long. CDR1 is MDHEN and CDR2 is SYDVKM in the germline V gene. The V end lost 3 bases, the J end lost 7 bases, and 18 bases lay between the germline ends.

V is TRBV19 and J is TRBJ1-5; 7 positions agree with TRBD1. The CDR3 has 15 residues. The ends lost 6 bases at V and 5 bases at J; junction bases unmatched: 10. CDR1 and CDR2 (germline): LNHDA, SQIVND (reference sequence). CDR3 bases: TGTGCCAGTAGCGAGGAGGGGGCGAAGTATCAGCCCCAGCATTTT. This gives the protein CASSEEGAKYQPQHF. Drawing the rest from reference TRBV19 and TRBJ1-5, the complete variable domain is DGGITQSPKYLFRKEGQNVTLSCEQNLNHDAMYWYRQDPGQGLRLIYYSQIVNDFQKGDIAEGYSVSREKKESFPLTVTSAQKNPTAFYLCASSEEGAKYQPQHFGDGTRLSIL.

The chain combines TRBV14 with TRBJ2-1, with 7 bases identical to TRBD2. The CDR3 has 18 residues. V gave up 4 bases and J gave up 2 bases; unmatched junction bases: 14. The germline gives CDR1 SGHDN, CDR2 FVKESK. CDR3 sequence reads: CASSPGLSSGKTYNEQFF. DNA for the CDR3: TGTGCCAGCAGCCCGGGCCTTTCTAGCGGAAAGACCTACAATGAGCAGTTCTTC.

Regarding this clone: Lacking the conserved final phenylalanine or tryptophan, this CDR3 likely reflects a read error. The chain carries TRBV10-3 and TRBJ2-7, with TRBD2 matching 12 bases. This CDR3 is 16 amino acids long. Germline CDR1 and CDR2: ENHRY and SYGVKD. V lost 5 bases and J lost 0; bases outside the gene matches: 5. The CDR3 DNA is TGTGCCATCAGTCGGACTAGCGGGACTCCCTCCTACGAGCAGTACTCC. This translates into CAISRTSGTPSYEQYS.

The V and J genes are TRBV5-1 and TRBJ2-1, with 8 nucleotides matching TRBD2. V dropped 3 bases and J dropped 6; count of bases not matched to a gene: 26. The CDR3 runs 21 residues. Germline lookup yields CDR1 SGHRS and CDR2 YFSETQ. CDR3 amino acids: CASSSRATTFRVAGSGNEQFF. In nucleotides, the CDR3 is TGCGCCAGCAGCTCGAGGGCCACCACATTTCGGGTAGCGGGAAGCGGCAATGAGCAGTTCTTC.

The chain recombines TRBV27 with TRBJ1-2, with a possible D match to TRBD1 (5 bases). The CDR3 contains 13 residues. Per germline, CDR1 MNHEY and CDR2 SMNVEV (reference sequence). V dropped 6 bases and J dropped 4 bases, with 12 bases sitting between them. The CDR3 DNA is TGTGCCAGCAGGTCGACAGTCTCCTATGGCTACACCTTC. The encoded protein is CASRSTVSYGYTF.

CDR3 residues: CASSALFTDQTGYTF. As DNA, the CDR3 is TGTGCCAGCAGCGCGCTCTTTACAGATCAAACTGGCTACACCTTC. This chain joins TRBV9 and TRBJ1-2; D gene unclear. The length of the CDR3 is 15 residues. Looked up from germline, CDR1 is SGDLS and CDR2 is YYNGEE. V lost 3 bases to trimming and J lost 7 bases, with 19 bases between them.